This T cell receptor beta chain was identified during a study of T-cell memory formation after mild COVID-19. Study-level findings and limits: CD4+ clones that contracted lay mainly in CM and EM; CD8+ ones lay in EMRA. Pre-infection memory held some responding clones, suggesting pre-existing cross-reactive T cells responded. Clones that got smaller from day 15 to 85 had even CD4/CD8, while clones growing later tipped toward CD4+.

On this clonotype itself: Its specificity is unknown.

V trimming: 5 bases; J trimming: 3 bases; junction bases outside the gene matches: 6. The V gene's germline CDR1 is PRHDT and CDR2 FYEKMQ (reference sequence). This CDR3 is built from 15 residues. UMIs and sample barcodes were carried by the TCR alpha and TCR beta cDNA libraries that 5'RACE produced using constant-segment primers. MiXCR, run by TCRdb on the 5' RACE reads, gives a single entry per CDR3 protein. The sample has fewer than 60,000 distinct CDR3 sequences; less than 35% are singletons. Sequenced material: PBMCs or a T cell subset sorted from them (not recorded which). The chain recombines TRBV13 with TRBJ2-1; TRBD1 aligns across 8 bases. This clonotype was obtained from a man aged 18 to 29 who had mild COVID-19 (a few samples of this study predate the infection). Cell type and time point are not known. The CDR3 spells CASSLGQGYYNEQFF. The DNA of the CDR3 is TGTGCCAGCAGCCTTGGACAGGGCTACTACAATGAGCAGTTCTTC.